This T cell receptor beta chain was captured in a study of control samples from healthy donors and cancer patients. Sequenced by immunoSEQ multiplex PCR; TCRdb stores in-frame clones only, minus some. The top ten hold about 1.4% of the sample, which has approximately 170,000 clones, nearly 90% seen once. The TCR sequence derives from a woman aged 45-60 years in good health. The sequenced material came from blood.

CDR3 protein: CASSLGQEFSPLHF. The DNA of the CDR3 is TGCGCCAGCAGCTTGGGACAGGAATTTTCACCCCTCCACTTT. V gene TRBV5-1 combines with J gene TRBJ1-6; perhaps TRBD1 as D (6 bases). This CDR3 has 14 residues. CDR1 is SGHRS and CDR2 is YFSETQ in the germline V gene. Trimming pared 0 bases from V and 9 bases from J, leaving 10 bases between.